This TCR beta chain originates from a study of control samples from healthy donors and cancer patients. This table comes from immunoSEQ multiplex PCR, and its TCRdb copy is limited to in-frame clones, with some not included. This table holds over 150,000 clones, 91% found once. This CDR3 spans 19 amino acids. Unmatched junction bases numbered 13, after V lost 0 bases and J lost 2 bases. Germline V gives CDR1 SGHRS, CDR2 YFSETQ. The TCR comes from a woman aged 35 to 49 in good health. The V and J genes are TRBV5-1 and TRBJ2-3; 9 bases align to TRBD1. Sample: blood. Written as DNA, the CDR3 is TGCGCCAGCAGCTTGGAAGGCCGCCCAAGGACAGGGGCCACAGATACGCAGTATTTT. It codes for CASSLEGRPRTGATDTQYF.